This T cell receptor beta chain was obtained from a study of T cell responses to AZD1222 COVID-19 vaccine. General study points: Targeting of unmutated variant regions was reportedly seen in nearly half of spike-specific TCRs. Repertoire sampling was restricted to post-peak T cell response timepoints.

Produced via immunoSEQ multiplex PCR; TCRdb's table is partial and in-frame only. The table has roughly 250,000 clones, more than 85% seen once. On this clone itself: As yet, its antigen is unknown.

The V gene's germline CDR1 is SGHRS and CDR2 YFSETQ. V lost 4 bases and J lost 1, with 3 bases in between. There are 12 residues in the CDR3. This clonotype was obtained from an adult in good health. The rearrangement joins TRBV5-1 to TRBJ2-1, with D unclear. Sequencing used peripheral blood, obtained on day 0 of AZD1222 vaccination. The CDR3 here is CASSVSYNEQFF. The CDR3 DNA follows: TGCGCCAGCAGCGTATCCTACAATGAGCAGTTCTTC.